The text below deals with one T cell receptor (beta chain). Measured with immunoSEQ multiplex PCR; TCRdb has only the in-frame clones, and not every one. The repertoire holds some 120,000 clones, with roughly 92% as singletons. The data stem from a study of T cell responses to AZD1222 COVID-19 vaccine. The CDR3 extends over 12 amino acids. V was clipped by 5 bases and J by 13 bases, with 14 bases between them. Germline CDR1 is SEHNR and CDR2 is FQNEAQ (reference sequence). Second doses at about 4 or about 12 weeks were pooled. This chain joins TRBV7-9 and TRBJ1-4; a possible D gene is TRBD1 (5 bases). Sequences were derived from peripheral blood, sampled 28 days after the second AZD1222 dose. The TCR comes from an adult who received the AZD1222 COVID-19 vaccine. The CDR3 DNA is TGTGCCAGCAGCCCCCCGGGGGGGGGACTGTTTTTT. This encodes CASSPPGGGLFF.